The 17 T cell receptor beta chains presented below share a single source sample, sequenced in a study of cytomegalovirus exposure and HLA in healthy donors. 13 Jbeta primers and 60 Vbeta primers were used for the PCR. Generated by immunoSEQ multiplex PCR, the TCRdb table keeps only in-frame clones and is missing some. The sample includes roughly 120,000 clones, approximately 80% of them seen just once. The specimen sequenced was PBMCs. The receptor source for this set is a man aged 50-59 years in good health and CMV-seropositive.

The V call is TRBV30, the J call TRBJ1-4; D not resolved. The germline V gene encodes CDR1 GTSNPN and CDR2 SVGIG (reference sequence). CDR3 length: 12 amino acids. Trimming stripped 0 bases from V and 8 bases from J, with 7 bases between. CDR3: CAWSVGGEKLFF. The CDR3, as DNA: TGTGCCTGGAGTGTAGGAGGGGAAAAACTGTTTTTT.

V is TRBV11-3 and J is TRBJ1-2, with D possibly matching TRBD1 (5 bases). Trimming took off 5 bases at V and 5 bases at J, with 12 bases between the two ends. Germline assignment: CDR1 SGHNT and CDR2 YENEEA. The CDR3 is made up of 13 amino acids. In DNA, the CDR3 is TGTGCCAGCAGCAGTTCCGCAGGGTATGGCTACACCTTC. This gives the protein CASSSSAGYGYTF.

This chain joins TRBV27 and TRBJ1-2; TRBD1 matches 8 bases. After removal of 6 bases from V and 3 bases from J, the junction contained 9 bases not matched to a gene. There are 15 residues in the CDR3. CDR1 and CDR2 from the germline V gene are MNHEY and SMNVEV (reference sequence). The chain's CDR3 is CASRKGQARDYGYTF. In DNA, the CDR3 is TGTGCCAGCAGGAAGGGACAGGCAAGGGACTATGGCTACACCTTC.

The CDR3 sequence is CASSVDRGNYGYTF. CDR3 nucleotide sequence: TGTGCCAGCAGTGTGGACAGGGGCAACTATGGCTACACCTTC. The gene calls are TRBV6-1 and TRBJ1-2; 9 nucleotides agree with TRBD1. This CDR3 is 14 amino acids long. V gave up 4 bases and J gave up 2 bases; unmatched junction bases: 2. Germline V CDR1 and CDR2: MNHNS, SASEGT.

This clone was seen a handful of times. V gene TRBV5-6 combines with J gene TRBJ2-3; 11 bases fit TRBD2. Per germline, CDR1 SGHDT and CDR2 YYEEEE. The CDR3 has 17 amino acids. V lost 3 bases and J lost 2; bases outside the gene matches: 8. The chain's CDR3 is CASSSKLAGGNTDTQYF. CDR3 sequence (DNA): TGTGCCAGCAGCTCGAAGTTAGCGGGAGGGAACACAGATACGCAGTATTTT. The full variable domain, its missing parts supplied by reference TRBV5-6 and TRBJ2-3, is DAGVTQSPTHLIKTRGQQVTLRCSPKSGHDTVSWYQQALGQGPQFIFQYYEEEERQRGNFPDRFSGHQFPNYSSELNVNALLLGDSALYLCASSSKLAGGNTDTQYFGPGTRLTVL.

J is TRBJ1-2 and V is TRBV4-1; D is ambiguous. This CDR3 comprises 13 residues. V shed 0 bases and J shed 8 bases, with 10 bases lying between them. Germline values: CDR1 MGHRA, CDR2 YSYEKL. The CDR3 DNA reads TGCGCCAGCAGCCAAGATCAGTTCTGGGGCTACACCTTC. Translation gives CASSQDQFWGYTF.

The rearrangement uses TRBV7-3 and TRBJ2-1; 9 nucleotides line up with TRBD2. The germline V gene encodes CDR1 SGHTA and CDR2 FQGTGA. Unmatched junction bases numbered 6, after V lost 1 base and J lost 8 bases. The CDR3 totals 15 residues. The CDR3: CASSLSGGAGDEQFF. The DNA of the CDR3 is TGTGCCAGCAGCTTAAGCGGGGGGGCTGGCGATGAGCAGTTCTTC.

The genes are TRBV7-8 and TRBJ1-1, with D hard to call. V dropped 0 bases and J dropped 7 bases, with 9 bases sitting between them. CDR1 SGHVS and CDR2 FQNEAQ come from the germline V gene. The CDR3 has 13 amino acids. The CDR3 region has the DNA TGTGCCAGCAGCTTAGCCGGAGGACGTGAAGCTTTCTTT. This codes for CASSLAGGREAFF. Drawing the rest from reference TRBV7-8 and TRBJ1-1, the complete variable domain is GAGVSQSPRYKVAKRGQDVALRCDPISGHVSLFWYQQALGQGPEFLTYFQNEAQLDKSGLPSDRFFAERPEGSVSTLKIQRTQQEDSAVYLCASSLAGGREAFFGQGTRLTVV.

This clone has a single count. The gene calls are TRBV11-2 and TRBJ1-2; D is perhaps TRBD1 (5 bases). CDR1 and CDR2 (germline): SGHAT, FQNNGV. Trimming took 4 bases from V and 4 from J, leaving 19 bases between them. The CDR3 spans 16 residues. The CDR3 reads CASSSLRQGRSYGYTF. The CDR3, as DNA: TGTGCCAGCAGCTCCCTTAGGCAGGGAAGGAGCTATGGCTACACCTTC.

V and J are TRBV6-5 and TRBJ1-1; TRBD1 is a possible D gene (5 bases). Per the germline V gene, CDR1 is MNHEY and CDR2 is SVGAGI. There are 15 residues in the CDR3. The V and J ends lost 2 bases and 0 bases respectively, with 10 bases between them. The CDR3 DNA follows: TGTGCCAGCAGTTACGGGGGGAACATGAACACTGAAGCTTTCTTT. It codes for CASSYGGNMNTEAFF.

The chain uses TRBV9 and TRBJ2-3; D possibly corresponds to TRBD2 (5 bases). The CDR3 loop spans 14 amino acids. Germline CDR1 is SGDLS and CDR2 is YYNGEE. Trimming stripped 3 bases from V and 6 bases from J, with 14 bases between. The CDR3 loop is CASSADLLGDTQYF. For the CDR3, the DNA is TGTGCCAGCAGCGCGGACTTACTAGGGGATACGCAGTATTTT.

The chain recombines TRBV4-1 with TRBJ2-3; 9 nucleotides agree with TRBD2. The V gene's germline CDR1 is MGHRA and CDR2 YSYEKL. The CDR3 totals 18 residues. With V trimmed by 4 bases and J by 7 bases, 18 bases remained unmatched. CDR3: CASSRLPHYSGSTHTQYF. The DNA of the CDR3 is TGCGCCAGCAGCCGACTCCCCCACTATAGCGGGAGTACACATACGCAGTATTTT.

Only a few counts were recorded for this clone. The same CDR3 is also encoded by other DNA sequences in this sample. This rearrangement joins TRBV25-1 to TRBJ1-6, with no clear D. The CDR3 sequence is 14 residues long. The V and J ends lost 3 bases and 4 bases respectively, with 7 bases between them. Germline V gene lookup returns CDR1 MGHDK and CDR2 SYGVNS. CDR3 in amino acids: CASSEAGYNSPLHF. The DNA for the CDR3 is TGTGCCAGCAGTGAGGCAGGATATAATTCACCCCTCCACTTT.

The V and J genes are TRBV7-6 and TRBJ1-4, with a tentative D call TRBD1 (5 bases). The V and J ends lost 6 bases and 1 base respectively, with 12 bases between them. CDR3 length: 15 amino acids. In germline, CDR1 is SGHVS, CDR2 FNYEAQ. This chain's CDR3 is CASSPGFVTNEKLFF. The CDR3 DNA sequence: TGTGCCAGCAGTCCAGGGTTTGTAACTAATGAAAAACTGTTTTTT.

The genes are TRBV30 and TRBJ1-1; 10 nucleotides match TRBD1. Germline CDR1 GTSNPN, CDR2 SVGIG (reference sequence). J lost 1 base, V lost 6 bases, and 11 bases had no gene match. The CDR3 extends over 16 amino acids. The CDR3 DNA reads TGTGCCTGCCCCACGAGGACAGGGGGATGGAACACTGAAGCTTTCTTT. Its translation is CACPTRTGGWNTEAFF.

The V gene is TRBV19, the J gene TRBJ1-4; 7 bases line up with TRBD1. After removal of 7 bases from V and 0 bases from J, the junction contained 5 bases not matched to a gene. Germline V CDR1 and CDR2: LNHDA, SQIVND (reference sequence). The CDR3 is 15 residues long. The CDR3 sequence: CASTGQAATNEKLFF. The DNA of the CDR3 is TGTGCCAGTACCGGACAGGCGGCAACTAATGAAAAACTGTTTTTT.

This clone was observed a few times. The gene calls are TRBV15 and TRBJ2-1, with 7 nucleotides matching TRBD1. The CDR3 is made up of 14 amino acids. Germline V gene data show CDR1 as LNHNV and CDR2 as YYDKDF (reference sequence). The V and J ends lost 3 bases and 4 bases, in that order; junction bases with no gene match: 3. The CDR3 protein is CATSSRDRYNEQFF. The CDR3 coding sequence is TGTGCCACCAGCAGTCGGGACAGATACAATGAGCAGTTCTTC.